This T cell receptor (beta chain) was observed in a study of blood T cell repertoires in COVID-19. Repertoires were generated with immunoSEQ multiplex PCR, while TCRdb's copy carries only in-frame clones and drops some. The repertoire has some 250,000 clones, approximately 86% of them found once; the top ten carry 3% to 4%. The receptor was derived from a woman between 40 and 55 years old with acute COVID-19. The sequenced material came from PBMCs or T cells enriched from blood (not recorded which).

The DNA of the CDR3 is TGTGCCAGCAGCCAAGTCAGGGGCGGCTCACCCCTCCACTTT. Protein product: CASSQVRGGSPLHF. V gene TRBV14 combines with J gene TRBJ1-6; possibly TRBD1 for D (6 bases). CDR1 SGHDN and CDR2 FVKESK come from the germline V gene. The V gene lost 1 base and the J gene lost 10 bases, with 11 bases spanning the gap. This CDR3 has 14 residues. Filled out from reference TRBV14 and TRBJ1-6, the complete variable domain reads EAGVTQFPSHSVIEKGQTVTLRCDPISGHDNLYWYRRVMGKEIKFLLHFVKESKQDESGMPNNRFLAERTGGTYSTLKVQPAELEDSGVYFCASSQVRGGSPLHFGNGTRLTVT.